This entry describes one T cell receptor beta chain. The sample is drawn from a study of blood T cell repertoires in COVID-19. Study-level information: COVID-19 samples collected from the United States, Italy and Spain covered acute and convalescent phases.

The CDR3 spans 16 residues. After removal of 0 bases from V and 12 bases from J, the junction contained 12 bases not matched to a gene. Germline V gene lookup returns CDR1 LGHNA and CDR2 YNFKEQ. Methods used by the authors: It was from reference gene primer amplification that nucleated cell counts were estimated. The table came from immunoSEQ multiplex PCR; TCRdb's copy has only in-frame clones and leaves some out. V and J calls and clone size come straight from that table; D and trimming were deduced from the DNA. Seen here are about 50,000 clones, less than 90% observed once, and the top ten hold around 15%.

The chain combines TRBV4-2 with TRBJ2-1; 9 nucleotides agree with TRBD2. The clonotype originates from a human donor with active COVID-19. The donor label of this sample is uncertain. The sequenced sample consisted of peripheral blood. CDR3 nucleotides: TGTGCCAGCAGCCAAGAAGTAGCGGGGGCGCGGGGTGGGCAGTTCTTC. It specifies CASSQEVAGARGGQFF.